This entry is about one T cell receptor (beta chain). The protocol was immunoSEQ multiplex PCR, while the TCRdb copy is restricted to in-frame clones and leaves out a portion. Found here are some 520,000 clones, approximately 90% of them singletons; the top ten hold more than 10%. The data stem from a study of Ad26.COV2.S vaccination and SARS-CoV-2 variants. Documented treatment: roughly 19 received Ad26.COV2.S at low or high dose, single or two shots; several received placebo; per-sample allocation not given. Collection of samples fell on day 63 after the first vaccine or placebo injection. The V and J ends lost 2 bases and 7 bases respectively, with 8 bases between them. Germline CDR1 reads GTSNPN; CDR2 reads SVGIG (reference sequence). This CDR3 spans 11 amino acids.

This clonotype was sampled from a person between 18 and 60 years old who received the Ad26.COV2.S COVID-19 vaccine or a placebo. The chain combines TRBV30 with TRBJ1-1; a possible D gene is TRBD1 (5 bases). The sequences come from peripheral blood, collected in a trial of Ad26.COV2.S vaccine versus placebo. The DNA of the CDR3 is TGTGCCTGGAGTATGCAGGGTGAAGCTTTCTTT. It codes for CAWSMQGEAFF.